One and the same sample provided the 10 T cell receptor beta chains below, sequenced in a study of blood T cells in healthy people across ages. A J-beta primer mix and a sample-barcoded 5' primer were used in a second PCR of about 6 to 12 cycles. One entry per CDR3 protein results from TCRdb running MiXCR on the 5' RACE reads. The sample lists 550,000 to 700,000 distinct CDR3 sequences, 27% occurring once. Sequenced input: blood. These receptors were collected from a woman between 65 and 79 years old in good health.

Note on this clonotype: A read error may account for a junction end that differs from germline. V usage is TRBV7-2 and J usage is TRBJ2-1; 11 nucleotides match TRBD1. The germline gives CDR1 SGHTA, CDR2 FQGNSA. The CDR3 is made up of 15 amino acids. The CDR3 is CAGSSRDRGINEQFF. The DNA for the CDR3 is TGTGCCGGCAGTTCCCGGGACAGGGGGATCAATGAGCAGTTCTTC.

The gene calls are TRBV18 and TRBJ2-6; D perhaps matches TRBD2 (6 bases). The germline gives CDR1 KGHSH, CDR2 LQKENI. V was clipped by 3 bases and J by 0 bases, with 12 bases between them. The CDR3 runs to 17 residues. CDR3 sequence: CASSPGTYSSGANVLTF. CDR3 coding DNA: TGTGCCAGCTCACCCGGGACTTATAGCTCTGGGGCCAACGTCCTGACTTTC. Full variable domain (remainder filled in from reference TRBV18 and TRBJ2-6): NAGVMQNPRHLVRRRGQEARLRCSPMKGHSHVYWYRQLPEEGLKFMVYLQKENIIDESGMPKERFSAEFPKEGPSILRIQQVVRGDSAAYFCASSPGTYSSGANVLTFGAGSRLTVL.

There are many counts of this clonotype. This sequence joins TRBV25-1 and TRBJ1-5, with D perhaps TRBD1 (5 bases). The CDR3 loop spans 14 amino acids. The germline gives CDR1 MGHDK, CDR2 SYGVNS. The ends were cut back, 6 bases at V and 9 bases at J, with 18 bases in the middle. CDR3 in amino acids: CASSGTGFFGPQHF. The CDR3 bases are TGTGCCAGCAGCGGTACAGGTTTCTTTGGGCCCCAGCATTTT.

V gene TRBV18 combines with J gene TRBJ1-2; 7 bases map to TRBD1. This CDR3 contains 15 residues. The germline V gene encodes CDR1 KGHSH and CDR2 LQKENI. V dropped 2 bases and J dropped 4; count of bases not matched to a gene: 7. The chain's CDR3 is CASSPTGTDGYGYTF. CDR3 bases: TGTGCCAGCTCACCAACCGGGACAGACGGCTATGGCTACACCTTC. Combining the CDR3 with reference TRBV18 and TRBJ1-2 gives the whole variable domain NAGVMQNPRHLVRRRGQEARLRCSPMKGHSHVYWYRQLPEEGLKFMVYLQKENIIDESGMPKERFSAEFPKEGPSILRIQQVVRGDSAAYFCASSPTGTDGYGYTFGSGTRLTVV.

The chain links TRBV20-1 to TRBJ1-4; D is undetermined. The CDR3 loop spans 12 amino acids. CDR1 and CDR2 from the germline V gene are DFQATT and SNEGSKA (reference sequence). The CDR3 DNA is TGCAGCTCCGGGTTGGGGAATGAAAAACTGTTTTTT. It yields the protein CSSGLGNEKLFF.

This clonotype came up a few times. The chain links TRBV4-3 to TRBJ2-3, with 10 nucleotides matching TRBD2. This CDR3 comprises 18 residues. The germline CDR1 and CDR2 sequences are LGHNA and YSLEER. The V and J ends lost 7 bases and 4 bases, in that order; junction bases with no gene match: 17. Written as DNA, the CDR3 is TGCGCCAGCACCCAGGCCCTCATGAAAAGCGGGGGGGCAGATACGCAGTATTTT. It translates to CASTQALMKSGGADTQYF.

On this clonotype itself: Its ends do not fully match the called genes, so a read error is possible. The chain carries TRBV12-3 or TRBV12-4 and TRBJ1-1; no reliable D call. The CDR3 has 12 residues. CDR3 amino acids: CASTRANTEAFF. In DNA, the CDR3 is TGTGCCAGCACTCGAGCGAACACCGAAGCTTTCTTT.

A word on this clonotype: A junction boundary mismatches the germline segment, possibly from a read error. The J gene is TRBJ1-2, the V gene TRBV20-1; a possible D gene is TRBD1 (6 bases). The CDR3 runs 13 residues. Germline CDR1 reads DFQATT; CDR2 reads SNEGSKA (reference sequence). CDR3 in amino acids: CSPRGGGLYGYTF. The CDR3 DNA reads TGCAGTCCTAGAGGGGGAGGCCTCTATGGCTACACCTTC.

This clonotype was seen a handful of times. CDR3 bases: TGTGCCAGCAGTTCCCTAGCGGGGGACCAAGAGACCCAGTACTTC. It is translated as CASSSLAGDQETQYF. V usage is TRBV6-2 or TRBV6-3 and J usage is TRBJ2-5, with 10 bases matching TRBD2. CDR1 and CDR2 from the germline V gene are MNHEY and SVGEGT. V lost 4 bases and J lost 0; bases outside the gene matches: 2. This CDR3 spans 15 amino acids.

In this sample, this clonotype turned up a few times. The rearrangement joins TRBV20-1 to TRBJ2-5, with no clear D. V lost 4 bases to trimming and J lost 1 base, with 13 bases between them. The CDR3 loop spans 14 amino acids. Germline CDR1 reads DFQATT; CDR2 reads SNEGSKA (reference sequence). This CDR3 is CSAKLGPAQETQYF. CDR3 in DNA: TGCAGTGCTAAACTCGGGCCCGCCCAAGAGACCCAGTACTTC.